This T cell receptor (beta chain) was recovered during a study of T cells in tumors after PD-1 blockade. Study-level information: Each patient got pembrolizumab 200 mg every 3 weeks or cemiplimab 350 mg every 2 weeks. Mean per blood sample: some 100,000 templates (about 24,000-257,772), 36,536 unique clonotypes.

General observations from the study: About 45% of tumor TCR clonotypes were also found in blood.

Repertoires were generated with immunoSEQ multiplex PCR, while TCRdb's copy carries only in-frame clones and drops some. The sample has 61,000 or so clones, about four fifths seen once; the top ten hold 13%. Looked up from germline, CDR1 is MNHNY and CDR2 is SVGAGI (reference sequence). This CDR3 has 13 residues. Deletions cut 7 bases from V and 1 base from J, with 10 bases between. A word on this clone: Its specificity is unknown.

The source was PBMCs, collected before anti-PD-1 treatment. V gene TRBV6-6 combines with J gene TRBJ1-1; D remains unclear. The sequence came from a human donor with basal cell carcinoma. In DNA, the CDR3 is TGTGCCAGCAACCCTGGACGGAACACTGAAGCTTTCTTT. Its translation is CASNPGRNTEAFF.